Here is one T cell receptor (beta chain) with its context. These data originate in a study of blood T cell repertoires in COVID-19. About the research overall: Specimens from acute and convalescent COVID-19 originated in the United States, Italy and Spain. From T cells, B-cell-depleted T cells, or PBMCs came the material, which was cDNA or gDNA.

This CDR3 region has 13 residues. The V gene end was trimmed by 3 bases and the J gene end by 10 bases; junction bases not matched to a gene: 4. The germline V gene encodes CDR1 ENHRY and CDR2 SYGVKD. Clones were read by immunoSEQ multiplex PCR, and TCRdb kept only the in-frame ones, dropping some. The table has 200,000 to 250,000 clones, more than 75% seen once. This TCR derives from a man aged 35 to 55 with acute or convalescent COVID-19. The chain combines TRBV10-3 with TRBJ1-2, with 11 positions matching TRBD1. Sequencing input: peripheral blood. The CDR3 spells CAISDGQGADYTF. In nucleotides, the CDR3 is TGTGCCATCAGTGATGGACAGGGGGCGGACTACACCTTC.